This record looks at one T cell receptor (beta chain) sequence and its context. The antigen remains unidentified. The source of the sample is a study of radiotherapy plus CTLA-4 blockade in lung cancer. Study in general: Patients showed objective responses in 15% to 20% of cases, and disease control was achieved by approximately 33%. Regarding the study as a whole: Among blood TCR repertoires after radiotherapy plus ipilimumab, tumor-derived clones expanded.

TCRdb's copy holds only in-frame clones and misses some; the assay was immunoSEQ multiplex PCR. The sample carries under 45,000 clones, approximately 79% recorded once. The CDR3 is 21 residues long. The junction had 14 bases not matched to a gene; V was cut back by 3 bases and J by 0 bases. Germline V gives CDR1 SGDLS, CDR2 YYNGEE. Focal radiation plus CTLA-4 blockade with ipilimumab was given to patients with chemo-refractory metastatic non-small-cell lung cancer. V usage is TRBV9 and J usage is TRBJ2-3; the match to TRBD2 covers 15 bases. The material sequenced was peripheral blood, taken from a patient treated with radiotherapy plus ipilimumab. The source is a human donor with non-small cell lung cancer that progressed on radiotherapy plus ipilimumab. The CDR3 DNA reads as TGTGCCAGCAGCGCATCGAAACCCGGACTAGCGGGGGGGAGGAGCACAGATACGCAGTATTTT. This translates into CASSASKPGLAGGRSTDTQYF.